This T cell receptor beta chain was recorded in a study of Graves' ophthalmopathy and Graves' hyperthyroidism. Turning to the study itself: The study drew peripheral blood at initial diagnosis, before any treatment. Findings of the study overall: Blood also carried most expanded thyroid clonotypes exceeding 0.001 frequency.

This clonotype was observed many times. Its antigen is currently unknown. Germline CDR1 and CDR2: SGHRS and YFSETQ. The trim removed 3 bases at V and 7 bases at J, leaving 7 bases unmatched. The CDR3 extends over 16 amino acids. Recruitment covered hyperthyroidism patients aged 18 to 65 whose new diagnosis was of under 2 months' duration. Amplifying from RNA transcripts, the study obtained TCR beta CDR3 regions. First-round RT-PCR relied on HTBI primers, and a second-round multiplex PCR came next. MiXCR, run by TCRdb on the multiplex PCR reads, gives a single entry per CDR3 protein. The table lists a few hundred thousand distinct CDR3 sequences, approximately 18% of them singletons, with 2% to 3% in the top ten.

Sequencing was performed on peripheral blood. This TCR derives from an adult woman with stable Graves' hyperthyroidism. The chain recombines TRBV5-1 with TRBJ1-6; 10 positions match TRBD1. The CDR3 reads CASSSGGQGRNSPLHF. The CDR3 bases are TGCGCCAGCAGCTCCGGGGGACAGGGGAGAAATTCACCCCTCCACTTT.